What follows are 15 T cell receptor beta chains derived from one specimen sequenced in a study of T cells in Graves' hyperthyroidism and ophthalmopathy. Authors of the study amplified TCR beta CDR3 regions from RNA transcripts. The study used the HTBI primer set for a first-round RT-PCR of the TCR CDR3. TCRdb processed the multiplex PCR reads anew with MiXCR; each CDR3 protein has one entry. The sample has roughly 500,000 distinct CDR3 sequences, 16% seen once. Sequences were obtained from blood. All receptors come from a woman aged 30 to 39 with Graves' ophthalmopathy.

Ten or more counts support this clonotype. The V call is TRBV7-2, the J call TRBJ1-4; D not certain. CDR3 length: 15 residues. Trimming took off 1 base at V and 0 bases at J, with 6 bases between the two ends. The germline V gene has CDR1 SGHTA and CDR2 FQGNSA. This CDR3 is CASSLVVSTNEKLFF. For the CDR3, the DNA is TGTGCCAGCAGCTTAGTCGTATCAACTAATGAAAAACTGTTTTTT.

This clonotype has a count of ten or more. The DNA of the CDR3 is TGCAGTGCTAGACCCGGGACAGGGACCTACGAGCAGTACTTC. This gives the protein CSARPGTGTYEQYF. V gene TRBV20-1 combines with J gene TRBJ2-7; 9 bases are shared with TRBD1. The CDR3 is 14 amino acids. Germline-derived CDR1 and CDR2 are DFQATT and SNEGSKA (reference sequence). J lost 2 bases, V lost 2 bases, and 4 bases had no gene match.

In this sample, this clonotype turned up many times. This chain joins TRBV20-1 and TRBJ1-2; D is perhaps TRBD1 (5 bases). Deletions cut 3 bases from V and 8 bases from J, with 19 bases between. CDR1 is DFQATT, CDR2 SNEGSKA, per germline (reference sequence). This CDR3 comprises 14 residues. CDR3 sequence: CSARPDMLEGGYTF. The CDR3 DNA reads as TGCAGTGCTAGGCCCGACATGCTCGAGGGGGGCTACACCTTC.

This clonotype was picked up a small number of times. The chain couples TRBV7-2 to TRBJ2-2, with unresolved D. This CDR3 comprises 14 residues. Germline assignment: CDR1 SGHTA and CDR2 FQGNSA. Trimming stripped 5 bases from V and 2 bases from J, with 9 bases between. The CDR3 coding sequence is TGTGCCAGCAGCGTAGGTGGCAACACCGGGGAGCTGTTTTTT. Residues: CASSVGGNTGELFF.

The chain is built from TRBV6-1 and TRBJ1-5; 8 bases line up with TRBD1. Germline CDR1 and CDR2: MNHNS and SASEGT. The CDR3 has 11 amino acids. V shed 6 bases and J 10 bases; nucleotides not matched to a gene: 2. The CDR3 coding sequence is TGTGCCAGCAGAGACAGGGGACCCCAGCATTTT. Its protein product is CASRDRGPQHF.

This clonotype was detected ten times or more. The V gene is TRBV12-3 or TRBV12-4, the J gene TRBJ1-5; 9 bases are a match to TRBD1. The CDR3 is 14 amino acids. V trimming: 5 bases; J trimming: 6 bases; junction bases outside the gene matches: 5. The CDR3 DNA is TGTGCCAGCAGTGTACAGGGGGCCCCTCAGCCCCAGCATTTT. Encoded protein: CASSVQGAPQPQHF.

This clonotype was counted a single time. A clone one base away is much larger, so this may be a read error. The chain has TRBV4-1 and TRBJ1-2; no reliable D call. Trimming removed 4 bases from V and 5 bases from J, with 14 bases in between. Germline V CDR1 and CDR2: MGHRA, YSYEKL. There are 14 residues in the CDR3. CDR3 amino acids: CASSPQDGDYGYTF. DNA of the CDR3: TGCGCCAGCAGCCCCCAGGACGGGGATTATGGCTACACCTTC.

Many counts were recorded for this clonotype. The chain employs TRBV30 and TRBJ2-3; D unresolved. V lost 2 bases, J lost 0 bases, and 6 bases lay in between. This CDR3 is 13 amino acids long. CDR1 is GTSNPN, CDR2 SVGIG, per germline (reference sequence). CDR3: CAWSRVSTDTQYF. In DNA form, the CDR3 reads TGTGCCTGGAGTCGCGTCAGCACAGATACGCAGTATTTT.

At least ten counts were recorded for this clonotype. This sequence joins TRBV20-1 and TRBJ2-7, with D tentatively TRBD1 or TRBD2 (6 bases each). The CDR3 has 14 residues. Trimming removed 6 bases from V and 0 bases from J, with 15 bases in between. In germline, CDR1 is DFQATT, CDR2 SNEGSKA (reference sequence). The CDR3 sequence: CSADVGGHSYEQYF. CDR3 DNA sequence: TGCAGTGCCGACGTTGGGGGGCACTCCTACGAGCAGTACTTC.

This clonotype was seen at least ten times. The V call is TRBV10-3, the J call TRBJ2-1; D gene uncertain. The CDR3 has 13 amino acids. In germline, CDR1 is ENHRY, CDR2 SYGVKD. V was trimmed by 7 bases and J by 13 bases, leaving 20 bases between them. DNA for the CDR3: TGTGCCATCAAGGGCGCAGCTTTCGATCCCCAGTTCTTC. Translated: CAIKGAAFDPQFF.

The rearrangement links TRBV28 to TRBJ2-7, with D possibly being TRBD1 (5 bases). There are 14 residues in the CDR3. The V and J ends lost 7 bases and 2 bases respectively, with 15 bases between them. The germline V gene encodes CDR1 MDHEN and CDR2 SYDVKM. CDR3 amino acids: CASTPSDKTYEQYF. The CDR3 DNA follows: TGTGCCAGCACCCCCTCGGACAAGACCTACGAGCAGTACTTC.

The table lists this clonotype with many counts. The genes are TRBV18 and TRBJ2-7; D may be TRBD1 (6 bases). The CDR3 extends over 12 amino acids. Trimming shortened V by 6 bases and J by 13 bases, and 19 bases separated the two germline ends. Germline assignment: CDR1 KGHSH and CDR2 LQKENI. The CDR3 sequence: CASSRPGQQHYF. CDR3 coding DNA: TGTGCCAGCTCGCGACCGGGACAACAACATTACTTC.

This chain joins TRBV19 and TRBJ1-2; D is uncertain. V was trimmed by 4 bases and J by 2 bases, leaving 11 bases between them. The CDR3 length is 14 residues. Germline V gene sequence: CDR1 LNHDA, CDR2 SQIVND (reference sequence). CDR3 coding DNA: TGTGCCAGTAGTAGAACCAGATTAAACTATGGCTACACCTTC. This codes for CASSRTRLNYGYTF.

The V gene is TRBV5-1, the J gene TRBJ2-1, with 11 bases identical to TRBD2. This CDR3 contains 16 residues. Germline V gives CDR1 SGHRS, CDR2 YFSETQ. J lost 7 bases, V lost 0 bases, and 6 bases had no gene match. CDR3 nucleotides: TGCGCCAGCAGCTTGGACGTTAGCGGGAGGGTGAATGAGCAGTTCTTC. The encoded protein is CASSLDVSGRVNEQFF. The full variable domain, completed using reference TRBV5-1 and TRBJ2-1, is KAGVTQTPRYLIKTRGQQVTLSCSPISGHRSVSWYQQTPGQGLQFLFEYFSETQRNKGNFPGRFSGRQFSNSRSEMNVSTLELGDSALYLCASSLDVSGRVNEQFFGPGTRLTVL.

The sample holds many counts of this clonotype. The chain combines TRBV3-1 with TRBJ2-5; D gene uncertain. Deletions cut 3 bases from V and 0 bases from J, with 5 bases between. CDR1 is LGHDT, CDR2 YNNKEL, per germline (reference sequence). The CDR3 spans 13 residues. In DNA, the CDR3 is TGTGCCAGCAGCCACCACAACCAAGAGACCCAGTACTTC. Its protein is CASSHHNQETQYF.